One and the same sample provided the 29 T cell receptor beta chains below, sequenced in a study of T-cell memory formation after mild COVID-19. Using its own MiXCR run on the 5' RACE reads, TCRdb lists one record per CDR3 protein. The sample carries 190,000 or so distinct CDR3 sequences, over 20% recorded once. Material for sequencing was PBMCs or a T cell subset sorted from them (not recorded which). Receptor source: an adult woman who had mild COVID-19 (a few samples of this study predate the infection). Cell type and time point are not known.

This clonotype was counted a few times. The rearrangement uses TRBV15 and TRBJ2-2; D is uncertain. The CDR3 loop spans 13 amino acids. With 0 bases removed from V and 5 bases from J, the gap between germline ends came to 4 bases. CDR1 is LNHNV and CDR2 is YYDKDF in the germline V gene (reference sequence). DNA for the CDR3: TGTGCCACCAGCAGAGACCAAACCGGGGAGCTGTTTTTT. It is translated as CATSRDQTGELFF.

This chain uses TRBV9 with TRBJ2-3, with TRBD2 matching over 11 bases. Germline V gene sequence: CDR1 SGDLS, CDR2 YYNGEE. The CDR3 is 18 residues long. V shed 2 bases and J 3 bases; nucleotides not matched to a gene: 11. The CDR3 DNA is TGTGCCAGCAGCGTCCCTAGCGGGGGGATTCTAGGGACAGATACGCAGTATTTT. Protein sequence: CASSVPSGGILGTDTQYF.

J is TRBJ1-1 and V is TRBV11-2; tentatively, D is TRBD1 (5 bases). The CDR3 runs 13 residues. V was pared by 5 bases and J by 0 bases, with 7 bases between. Looked up from germline, CDR1 is SGHAT and CDR2 is FQNNGV. DNA for the CDR3: TGTGCCAGCAGCGCGACAGTGAACACTGAAGCTTTCTTT. This sequence encodes CASSATVNTEAFF.

This chain uses TRBV12-3 or TRBV12-4 with TRBJ1-2; TRBD1 is a possible D gene (5 bases). V was shortened by 7 bases and J by 0 bases, with 12 bases between the two germline ends. The CDR3 has 14 amino acids. The CDR3 region is CASTSGGPNYGYTF. The CDR3 bases are TGTGCCAGCACTTCGGGGGGTCCTAACTATGGCTACACCTTC.

This clonotype was seen once. The CDR3: CSARATYEQYF. The CDR3 bases are TGCAGTGCTAGAGCTACCTACGAGCAGTACTTC. The V gene is TRBV20-1, the J gene TRBJ2-7; the D is unclear. The germline gives CDR1 DFQATT, CDR2 SNEGSKA (reference sequence). V lost 1 base to trimming and J lost 2 bases, with 3 bases between them. The CDR3 loop spans 11 amino acids.

This clonotype has just a few counts. V and J are TRBV6-1 and TRBJ1-2, with D possibly being TRBD1 (5 bases). There are 11 residues in the CDR3. Germline CDR1 MNHNS, CDR2 SASEGT. Trimming cost V 7 bases and J 7 bases, with 10 bases left between them. The chain's CDR3 is CASNQGGGYTF. CDR3 bases: TGTGCCAGCAACCAGGGTGGTGGCTACACCTTC.

This clonotype was seen a handful of times. J is TRBJ2-3 and V is TRBV7-9; unclear D gene. Looked up from germline, CDR1 is SEHNR and CDR2 is FQNEAQ (reference sequence). This CDR3 spans 15 amino acids. Trimming took 6 bases from V and 2 from J, leaving 15 bases between them. The CDR3 DNA sequence: TGTGCCAGCAGTTCCTTCTTGGCGTACACAGATACGCAGTATTTT. Its protein is CASSSFLAYTDTQYF.

The chain carries TRBV7-9 and TRBJ2-3; 8 bases fit TRBD2. This CDR3 contains 14 residues. The germline gives CDR1 SEHNR, CDR2 FQNEAQ (reference sequence). J lost 5 bases, V lost 5 bases, and 6 bases had no gene match. The CDR3: CASSTGGAIDTQYF. The CDR3 nucleotides read TGTGCCAGCAGCACCGGGGGGGCGATAGATACGCAGTATTTT. The full variable domain, with the rest looked up from reference TRBV7-9 and TRBJ2-3, is DTGVSQNPRHKITKRGQNVTFRCDPISEHNRLYWYRQTLGQGPEFLTYFQNEAQLEKSRLLSDRFSAERPKGSFSTLEIQRTEQGDSAMYLCASSTGGAIDTQYFGPGTRLTVL.

J is TRBJ2-5 and V is TRBV7-6; tentatively, D is TRBD2 (5 bases). This CDR3 is 13 amino acids long. Per germline, CDR1 SGHVS and CDR2 FNYEAQ. Trimming stripped 5 bases from V and 1 base from J, with 8 bases between. CDR3 region: CASSHTSQETQYF. The CDR3, as DNA: TGTGCCAGCAGCCACACTAGCCAAGAGACCCAGTACTTC.

The CDR3 DNA sequence: TGTGCCAGCAGCGCCCTGACAGTCAGCACAGATACGCAGTATTTT. It yields the protein CASSALTVSTDTQYF. The V gene is TRBV9, the J gene TRBJ2-3; D may be TRBD1 (5 bases). Germline CDR1 and CDR2: SGDLS and YYNGEE. The CDR3 runs 15 residues. V shed 3 bases and J shed 0 bases, with 11 bases lying between them.

This chain connects TRBV9 to TRBJ2-7; tentatively, D is TRBD1 (6 bases). Between the trimmed V and J ends, which lost 3 bases and 5 bases, there was a span of 12 bases. Per the germline V gene, CDR1 is SGDLS and CDR2 is YYNGEE. The CDR3 runs to 13 residues. This CDR3 reads CASSDPQGHEQYF. In DNA form, the CDR3 reads TGTGCCAGCAGCGATCCCCAGGGGCACGAGCAGTACTTC.

This clonotype was seen only a few times. V and J are TRBV2 and TRBJ2-1, with TRBD1 matching over 7 bases. The germline V gene has CDR1 SNHLY and CDR2 FYNNEI. The CDR3 runs 13 residues. V shed 7 bases and J 8 bases; nucleotides not matched to a gene: 8. The CDR3, as DNA: TGTGCCAGCAACCCAGACAGGGCCCATGAGCAGTTCTTC. Protein: CASNPDRAHEQFF.

Only a few counts were recorded for this clonotype. The chain recombines TRBV5-1 with TRBJ1-2; TRBD1 matches 10 bases. The V segment lost 4 bases and the J segment 3 bases; nucleotides outside the gene matches: 9. The germline V gene has CDR1 SGHRS and CDR2 YFSETQ. This CDR3 is 16 amino acids long. The CDR3 sequence is CASSHYAGTGDYGYTF. The CDR3 coding sequence is TGCGCCAGCAGCCACTATGCGGGGACAGGGGACTATGGCTACACCTTC.

This clonotype was seen only a few times. V and J are TRBV9 and TRBJ2-1, with a possible D match to TRBD2 (5 bases). CDR3 length: 14 amino acids. Trimming took off 4 bases at V and 7 bases at J, with 15 bases between the two ends. Germline V gene data show CDR1 as SGDLS and CDR2 as YYNGEE. CDR3 sequence (DNA): TGTGCCAGCAGCCCCGGGGATTCGAAAAATGAGCAGTTCTTC. It is translated as CASSPGDSKNEQFF.

This clonotype has a handful of counts. The chain has TRBV20-1 and TRBJ2-3, with a possible D match to TRBD2 (7 bases). This CDR3 has 16 amino acids. Between the trimmed V and J ends, which lost 3 bases and 1 base, there was a span of 17 bases. Per the germline V gene, CDR1 is DFQATT and CDR2 is SNEGSKA (reference sequence). The chain's CDR3 is CSARGGPPLGTDTQYF. The CDR3 DNA sequence: TGCAGTGCTAGGGGGGGGCCTCCTTTGGGCACAGATACGCAGTATTTT.

This clonotype was seen a handful of times. The chain carries TRBV5-6 and TRBJ2-7; D is possibly TRBD1 (6 bases). The CDR3 covers 14 residues. Trimming took off 3 bases at V and 1 base at J, with 11 bases between the two ends. CDR1 is SGHDT and CDR2 is YYEEEE in the germline V gene. The CDR3 spells CASSWTTGSYEQYF. The CDR3 DNA follows: TGTGCCAGCAGCTGGACGACAGGTTCCTACGAGCAGTACTTC.

This clonotype was recorded a few times. The V call is TRBV7-9, the J call TRBJ1-2; no clear D. The CDR3 is made up of 14 amino acids. V shed 5 bases and J shed 4 bases, with 14 bases lying between them. Germline-derived CDR1 and CDR2 are SEHNR and FQNEAQ (reference sequence). This CDR3 is CASSQVGRLYGYTF. The CDR3 DNA is TGTGCCAGCAGCCAAGTTGGACGTCTCTATGGCTACACCTTC.

This clonotype was observed a few times. The CDR3 is CASSQERAVAGLNEQFF. The CDR3 DNA reads as TGTGCCAGCAGCCAAGAAAGGGCGGTAGCGGGGTTAAATGAGCAGTTCTTC. The chain links TRBV4-2 to TRBJ2-1, with 8 bases identical to TRBD2. The germline V gene encodes CDR1 LGHNA and CDR2 YNFKEQ. This CDR3 is 17 amino acids long. J gave up 7 bases and V 0 bases, and 11 bases lay outside the gene matches.

This clonotype was observed a handful of times. The chain uses TRBV7-2 and TRBJ2-7, with D perhaps TRBD1 or TRBD2 (6 bases each). Germline V gives CDR1 SGHTA, CDR2 FQGNSA. This CDR3 region has 15 residues. Trimming stripped 4 bases from V and 0 bases from J, with 13 bases between. CDR3 DNA: TGTGCCAGCAGCTGGGGGGCTAGCCCCTCCTACGAGCAGTACTTC. Its translation is CASSWGASPSYEQYF.

This chain links TRBV7-9 with TRBJ2-7; D not certain. This CDR3 contains 14 residues. The germline V gene encodes CDR1 SEHNR and CDR2 FQNEAQ (reference sequence). Trimming stripped 5 bases from V and 2 bases from J, with 13 bases between. In DNA, the CDR3 is TGTGCCAGCAGCCCCCCTGGGGTTGCCTACGAGCAGTACTTC. Its protein product is CASSPPGVAYEQYF.

As for this clonotype: At one boundary the junction diverges from the germline segment, which might be a read error. The chain has TRBV20-1 and TRBJ2-1, with 7 nucleotides matching TRBD2. The length of the CDR3 is 15 residues. Per germline, CDR1 DFQATT and CDR2 SNEGSKA (reference sequence). CDR3 sequence (DNA): TGCAGTGCTAGAGGTCTAGCGGCTTCCTACAATGATCAGTTCTTC. Translated: CSARGLAASYNDQFF.

This clonotype has a handful of counts. The chain joins TRBV12-3 or TRBV12-4 to TRBJ2-5; TRBD2 agrees at 9 bases. V dropped 2 bases and J dropped 2; count of bases not matched to a gene: 15. The CDR3 sequence is 19 residues long. The CDR3 region is CASSLTSGWSGEPQETQYF. The DNA for the CDR3 is TGTGCCAGCAGTTTAACTAGCGGGTGGTCGGGGGAACCACAAGAGACCCAGTACTTC.

This chain connects TRBV5-1 to TRBJ2-7; 7 bases agree with TRBD1. The CDR3 has 16 amino acids. Germline V gene sequence: CDR1 SGHRS, CDR2 YFSETQ. V lost 0 bases and J lost 2; bases outside the gene matches: 8. CDR3 nucleotide sequence: TGCGCCAGCAGCTTGGAGCCGGGACAGACTCCCTACGAGCAGTACTTC. It is translated as CASSLEPGQTPYEQYF.

The V and J genes are TRBV11-2 and TRBJ2-1; 9 positions agree with TRBD2. With 5 bases clipped from V and 5 bases from J, the junction kept 10 bases outside the gene matches. The germline CDR1 and CDR2 sequences are SGHAT and FQNNGV. The CDR3 sequence is 16 residues long. DNA for the CDR3: TGTGCCAGCAGCCTGCACGCGGGGGGGGCTAACAATGAGCAGTTCTTC. Amino acids: CASSLHAGGANNEQFF.

This clonotype was picked up a small number of times. The chain carries TRBV14 and TRBJ2-7; D call uncertain. The CDR3 spans 13 residues. The V end lost 4 bases, the J end lost 3 bases, and 10 bases lay between the germline ends. The germline CDR1 and CDR2 sequences are SGHDN and FVKESK. CDR3 sequence reads: CASSRTPVYEQYF. The CDR3 coding sequence is TGTGCCAGCAGCCGAACGCCGGTCTACGAGCAGTACTTC. Full variable domain (remainder filled in from reference TRBV14 and TRBJ2-7): EAGVTQFPSHSVIEKGQTVTLRCDPISGHDNLYWYRRVMGKEIKFLLHFVKESKQDESGMPNNRFLAERTGGTYSTLKVQPAELEDSGVYFCASSRTPVYEQYFGPGTRLTVT.

This clonotype was detected a few times. V usage is TRBV7-3 and J usage is TRBJ2-1; weak D call: TRBD1 (5 bases). The CDR3 has 15 amino acids. Germline CDR1 is SGHTA and CDR2 is FQGTGA. V shed 1 base and J shed 3 bases, with 10 bases lying between them. The CDR3 DNA reads as TGTGCCAGCAGCTTAAGGGGTGACAGCTACAATGAGCAGTTCTTC. This translates into CASSLRGDSYNEQFF.

V and J are TRBV12-3 or TRBV12-4 and TRBJ1-5; 9 nucleotides line up with TRBD1. The CDR3 runs to 14 residues. V lost 6 bases and J lost 6; bases outside the gene matches: 6. The CDR3 DNA follows: TGTGCCAGCAGGAACAGGGGGCTTCGTCAGCCCCAGCATTTT. Translating gives CASRNRGLRQPQHF.

The CDR3 here is CASSSPLGAGQPQHF. The CDR3 DNA is TGTGCCAGCAGTTCGCCTTTGGGGGCTGGCCAGCCCCAGCATTTT. The rearrangement joins TRBV12-3 or TRBV12-4 to TRBJ1-5; D is possibly TRBD1 (6 bases). The V gene lost 4 bases and the J gene lost 7 bases, with 17 bases spanning the gap. The CDR3 extends over 15 amino acids.

In this sample, this clonotype turned up a few times. The chain links TRBV27 to TRBJ1-2; 11 bases are shared with TRBD1. This CDR3 has 14 residues. V shed 4 bases, J shed 6 bases, and the junction held 4 bases outside the gene matches. Germline CDR1 and CDR2: MNHEY and SMNVEV (reference sequence). The CDR3 loop reads CASSSGQGAHGYTF. The CDR3 coding sequence is TGTGCCAGCAGTTCCGGACAGGGGGCGCATGGCTACACCTTC.